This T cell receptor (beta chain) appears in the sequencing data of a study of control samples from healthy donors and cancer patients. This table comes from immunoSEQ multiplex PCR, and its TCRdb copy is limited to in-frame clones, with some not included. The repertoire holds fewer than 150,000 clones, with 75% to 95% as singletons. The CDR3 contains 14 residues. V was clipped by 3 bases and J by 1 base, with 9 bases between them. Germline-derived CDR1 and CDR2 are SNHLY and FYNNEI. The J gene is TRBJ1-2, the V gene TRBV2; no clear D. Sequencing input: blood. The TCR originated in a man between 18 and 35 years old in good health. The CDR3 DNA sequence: TGTGCCAGCAGTGACTCGAGGATTAACTATGGCTACACCTTC. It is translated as CASSDSRINYGYTF.